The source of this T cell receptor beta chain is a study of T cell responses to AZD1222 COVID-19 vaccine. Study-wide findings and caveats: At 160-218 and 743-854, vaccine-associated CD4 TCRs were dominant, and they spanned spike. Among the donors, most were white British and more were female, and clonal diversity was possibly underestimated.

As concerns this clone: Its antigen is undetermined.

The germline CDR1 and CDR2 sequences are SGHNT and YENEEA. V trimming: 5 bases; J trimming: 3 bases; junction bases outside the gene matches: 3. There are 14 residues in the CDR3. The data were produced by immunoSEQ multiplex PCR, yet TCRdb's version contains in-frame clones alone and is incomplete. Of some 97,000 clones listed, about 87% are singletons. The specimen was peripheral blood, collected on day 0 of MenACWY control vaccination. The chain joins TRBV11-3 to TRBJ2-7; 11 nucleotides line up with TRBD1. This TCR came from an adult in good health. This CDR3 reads CASSPGTGGYEQYF. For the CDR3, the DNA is TGTGCCAGCAGCCCCGGGACAGGGGGCTACGAGCAGTACTTC.